The 32 T cell receptor beta chains below were found in one sample sequenced in a study of blood T cells in healthy people across ages. Sample-barcoded 5' priming and a J-beta primer mix drove a second PCR of 7 to 11 cycles. From the 5' RACE reads, TCRdb called clonotypes with MiXCR, one entry per CDR3 protein. The sample lists 800,000 to 900,000 distinct CDR3 sequences; around two thirds were seen once. Sequencing input: blood. The receptors originated from a man in his thirties or forties in good health.

The chain couples TRBV5-1 to TRBJ1-1; D is ambiguous. The CDR3 consists of 14 residues. Germline CDR1 and CDR2: SGHRS and YFSETQ. The ends were cut back, 4 bases at V and 1 base at J, with 11 bases in the middle. The CDR3 nucleotides read TGCGCCAGCAGCCCCCTACGCCCGAACACTGAAGCTTTCTTT. Translating gives CASSPLRPNTEAFF.

In its sample, this clonotype was seen a few times. V and J are TRBV3-1 and TRBJ1-5; the D is unclear. Deletions cut 0 bases from V and 1 base from J, with 7 bases between. The CDR3 loop spans 15 amino acids. Germline lookup yields CDR1 LGHDT and CDR2 YNNKEL (reference sequence). The CDR3 nucleotides are TGTGCCAGCAGCCAAGATCTTAACAGCAATCAGCCCCAGCATTTT. This encodes CASSQDLNSNQPQHF.

The rearrangement uses TRBV2 and TRBJ2-7; TRBD1 matches at 8 bases. CDR1 is SNHLY, CDR2 FYNNEI, per germline. The CDR3 sequence is 12 residues long. The junction had 7 bases not matched to a gene; V was cut back by 10 bases and J by 5 bases. CDR3 in DNA: TGTGCCACCAGACAGGGGTCCCACGAGCAGTACTTC. Amino acid sequence: CATRQGSHEQYF.

This clonotype is a singleton in its sample. The V gene is TRBV6-1, the J gene TRBJ2-3, with 12 nucleotides matching TRBD2. Germline trimming cut 4 bases from V and 1 base from J; bases unmatched to any gene: 6. The CDR3 runs to 17 residues. Germline V gene lookup returns CDR1 MNHNS and CDR2 SASEGT. The CDR3 protein is CASSGLAGGLGTDTQYF. The CDR3 nucleotides are TGTGCCAGCAGTGGCCTAGCGGGGGGGCTTGGCACAGATACGCAGTATTTT.

V usage is TRBV7-9 and J usage is TRBJ2-7; a weak D match, TRBD1 (6 bases). There are 14 residues in the CDR3. The V end lost 8 bases, the J end lost 2 bases, and 16 bases lay between the germline ends. Germline assignment: CDR1 SEHNR and CDR2 FQNEAQ (reference sequence). CDR3 sequence reads: CASSWAGETYEQYF. CDR3 nucleotides: TGTGCCAGCTCCTGGGCAGGGGAGACCTACGAGCAGTACTTC.

The chain uses TRBV28 and TRBJ2-3, with D perhaps matching TRBD1 (5 bases). The germline V and J ends were trimmed by 6 bases and 1 base, with 11 bases remaining between them. Germline V CDR1 and CDR2: MDHEN, SYDVKM. The CDR3 consists of 14 residues. CDR3 protein: CASSRQPRTDTQYF. In DNA, the CDR3 is TGTGCCAGCAGCCGACAGCCCCGCACAGATACGCAGTATTTT.

The rearrangement uses TRBV9 and TRBJ2-7, with 7 nucleotides matching TRBD1. From germline, CDR1 is SGDLS and CDR2 YYNGEE. The length of the CDR3 is 15 residues. The trim removed 4 bases at V and 2 bases at J, leaving 9 bases unmatched. CDR3 in DNA: TGTGCCAGCAGCACGGGACAGACGGATACCTACGAGCAGTACTTC. It specifies CASSTGQTDTYEQYF.

This chain joins TRBV7-9 and TRBJ1-5; tentatively, D is TRBD1 (6 bases). The germline CDR1 and CDR2 sequences are SEHNR and FQNEAQ (reference sequence). This CDR3 has 14 residues. Trimming left V 5 bases short and J 5 bases short, with 13 bases between. The CDR3 reads CASSTGQRDQPQHF. CDR3 DNA sequence: TGTGCCAGCAGCACGGGACAACGGGATCAGCCCCAGCATTTT.

This clonotype is a singleton in its sample. The J gene is TRBJ1-6, the V gene TRBV4-3; D is unresolved. From germline, CDR1 is LGHNA and CDR2 YSLEER. The CDR3 loop spans 16 amino acids. V lost 0 bases, J lost 6 bases, and 12 bases lay in between. CDR3 sequence reads: CASSQDRASPNSPLHF. The CDR3 DNA reads as TGCGCCAGCAGCCAAGATAGGGCCAGTCCTAATTCACCCCTCCACTTT.

The chain is built from TRBV20-1 and TRBJ1-6, with D tentatively TRBD1 (5 bases). The CDR3 consists of 14 residues. CDR1 is DFQATT and CDR2 is SNEGSKA in the germline V gene (reference sequence). The V and J ends lost 7 bases and 5 bases respectively, with 15 bases between them. CDR3 in amino acids: CSGTEGLNNSPLHF. CDR3 in DNA: TGCAGTGGCACCGAGGGGCTTAATAATTCACCCCTCCACTTT.

The chain links TRBV2 to TRBJ2-3; tentative D call: TRBD1 (6 bases). CDR1 is SNHLY and CDR2 is FYNNEI in the germline V gene. V was clipped by 8 bases and J by 2 bases, with 8 bases between them. There are 12 residues in the CDR3. CDR3 sequence reads: CASRTVTDTQYF. The DNA for the CDR3 is TGTGCCAGCCGGACAGTCACAGATACGCAGTATTTT. Complete variable domain (other parts from reference TRBV2 and TRBJ2-3): EPEVTQTPSHQVTQMGQEVILRCVPISNHLYFYWYRQILGQKVEFLVSFYNNEISEKSEIFDDQFSVERPDGSNFTLKIRSTKLEDSAMYFCASRTVTDTQYFGPGTRLTVL.

The chain links TRBV12-3 or TRBV12-4 to TRBJ1-4; the D gene is possibly TRBD1 (5 bases). The CDR3 consists of 14 residues. V lost 7 bases and J 10 bases, leaving 19 bases between the germline ends. The CDR3 sequence: CASMGELAQGKLFF. CDR3 sequence (DNA): TGTGCCAGCATGGGCGAGTTGGCCCAGGGAAAACTGTTTTTT.

V usage is TRBV2 and J usage is TRBJ2-7; unclear D gene. The germline V gene encodes CDR1 SNHLY and CDR2 FYNNEI. V lost 11 bases, J lost 6 bases, and 14 bases lay in between. CDR3 size: 11 residues. DNA of the CDR3: TGTGCCCAGCTAAAGGCTGGCGAGCAGTACTTC. Its protein product is CAQLKAGEQYF.

V is TRBV15 and J is TRBJ2-5, with 8 bases that match TRBD1. Trimming at V came to 3 bases and at J to 4 bases, leaving 7 bases not matched to a gene. This CDR3 region has 15 residues. CDR1 LNHNV and CDR2 YYDKDF come from the germline V gene (reference sequence). CDR3 DNA sequence: TGTGCCACCAGCAGCGACAGGGGAGAAGGAGAGACCCAGTACTTC. This codes for CATSSDRGEGETQYF.

The V and J genes are TRBV28 and TRBJ2-5; D might be TRBD1 or TRBD2, each matching 5 bases. V lost 2 bases and J lost 6, with 7 bases in between. This CDR3 is built from 12 residues. CDR1 is MDHEN, CDR2 SYDVKM, per germline. The CDR3 region is CASSLQGQTQYF. In DNA form, the CDR3 reads TGTGCCAGCAGTTTACAGGGACAGACCCAGTACTTC. Full variable domain (outside the CDR3, taken from reference TRBV28 and TRBJ2-5): DVKVTQSSRYLVKRTGEKVFLECVQDMDHENMFWYRQDPGLGLRLIYFSYDVKMKEKGDIPEGYSVSREKKERFSLILESASTNQTSMYLCASSLQGQTQYFGPGTRLLVL.

This clonotype was picked up a small number of times. The rearrangement uses TRBV4-2 and TRBJ2-7; D possibly matches TRBD1 or TRBD2 (5 bases each). The CDR3 runs 14 residues. Trimming removed 7 bases from V and 0 bases from J, with 13 bases in between. Germline V gene lookup returns CDR1 LGHNA and CDR2 YNFKEQ. CDR3 DNA: TGTGCCAGCAAAGGGACCAACGCCTCCTACGAGCAGTACTTC. Its protein product is CASKGTNASYEQYF.

V usage is TRBV5-1 and J usage is TRBJ2-5; 8 nucleotides match TRBD1. J gave up 13 bases and V 3 bases, and 23 bases lay outside the gene matches. The CDR3 loop spans 17 amino acids. Germline V gene data show CDR1 as SGHRS and CDR2 as YFSETQ. CDR3 loop: CASSSLTRQGSLPTTYF. The CDR3 DNA is TGCGCCAGCAGCTCACTGACCAGACAGGGGTCCCTTCCTACTACGTACTTC.

This rearrangement joins TRBV3-1 to TRBJ1-2; D is unresolved. CDR1 is LGHDT and CDR2 is YNNKEL in the germline V gene (reference sequence). Trimming stripped 4 bases from V and 4 bases from J, with 16 bases between. CDR3 length equals 15 residues. The CDR3 bases are TGTGCCAGCAGCCCGTCGGAGAGACGGATCTATGGCTACACCTTC. Translating gives CASSPSERRIYGYTF.

The gene calls are TRBV12-3 or TRBV12-4 and TRBJ2-7, with D possibly called TRBD1 or TRBD2 (5 bases each). The CDR3 spans 13 residues. V was cut by 7 bases and J by 9 bases, with 19 bases left in between. The CDR3 protein is CASTISLGAGQYF. For the CDR3, the DNA is TGTGCCAGCACCATTTCCCTCGGGGCCGGGCAGTACTTC.

This clonotype was seen only a few times. The chain links TRBV9 to TRBJ2-7; no definite D call. Trimming took 0 bases from V and 5 from J, leaving 12 bases between them. The CDR3 spans 14 residues. The germline V gene has CDR1 SGDLS and CDR2 YYNGEE. CDR3 protein: CASSVDPSRDEQYF. The CDR3 DNA sequence: TGTGCCAGCAGCGTAGACCCCTCTCGGGACGAGCAGTACTTC.

This clonotype has a handful of counts. The DNA of the CDR3 is TGTGCCAGCAGTCAAGGGACTACAGAGACCCAGTACTTC. It specifies CASSQGTTETQYF. The chain uses TRBV6-5 and TRBJ2-4; 7 nucleotides align to TRBD2. The J call is doubtful: the DNA matches TRBJ2-5 better. Germline loops: CDR1 MNHEY, CDR2 SVGAGI. This CDR3 contains 13 residues.

This chain joins TRBV5-5 and TRBJ1-4; unclear D gene. Looked up from germline, CDR1 is SGHKS and CDR2 is YYEKEE (reference sequence). Trimming took 3 bases from V and 3 from J, leaving 12 bases between them. The CDR3 consists of 15 residues. The CDR3 nucleotides read TGTGCCAGCAGCTCGACCCCGCTACCTAATGAAAAACTGTTTTTT. Translating it yields CASSSTPLPNEKLFF.

This clonotype was seen only a few times. This chain connects TRBV11-2 to TRBJ2-4, with D perhaps given as TRBD1 or TRBD2 (5 bases each). CDR3 length equals 16 residues. Trimming removed 5 bases from V and 0 bases from J, with 14 bases in between. CDR1 SGHAT and CDR2 FQNNGV come from the germline V gene. Written as DNA, the CDR3 is TGTGCCAGCAGCCGGATGGGGGTATTAGCCAAAAACATTCAGTACTTC. It codes for CASSRMGVLAKNIQYF. The whole variable domain, filled in from reference TRBV11-2 and TRBJ2-4, reads EAGVAQSPRYKIIEKRQSVAFWCNPISGHATLYWYQQILGQGPKLLIQFQNNGVVDDSQLPKDRFSAERLKGVDSTLKIQPAKLEDSAVYLCASSRMGVLAKNIQYFGAGTRLSVL.

This clonotype has ten or more counts. The genes are TRBV20-1 and TRBJ1-5, with TRBD1 matching 9 bases. The CDR3 totals 16 residues. Germline loops: CDR1 DFQATT, CDR2 SNEGSKA (reference sequence). With 3 bases clipped from V and 7 bases from J, the junction kept 13 bases outside the gene matches. CDR3 nucleotide sequence: TGCAGTGCTAGGAACTCCGGGACAGGGCAGGGCCAGCCCCAGCATTTT. Translation gives CSARNSGTGQGQPQHF.

The chain has TRBV28 and TRBJ2-3, with 8 positions matching TRBD2. The ends lost 7 bases at V and 6 bases at J; junction bases unmatched: 9. The length of the CDR3 is 14 residues. CDR1 is MDHEN and CDR2 is SYDVKM in the germline V gene. The CDR3 nucleotides read TGTGCCAGCAATCCGACTAGCGCTCTGGATACGCAGTATTTT. Its protein product is CASNPTSALDTQYF.

The chain carries TRBV3-1 and TRBJ2-7; maybe TRBD1 (5 bases). Germline V CDR1 and CDR2: LGHDT, YNNKEL (reference sequence). Trimming left V 1 base short and J 1 base short, with 17 bases between. This CDR3 spans 17 amino acids. The CDR3 sequence is CASSQVLLGVRSYEQYF. The CDR3 nucleotides read TGTGCCAGCAGCCAAGTATTGTTAGGGGTTCGGTCCTACGAGCAGTACTTC.

The V and J genes are TRBV4-3 and TRBJ2-4; D may match TRBD1 or TRBD2 (7 bases each). The V gene's germline CDR1 is LGHNA and CDR2 YSLEER. Trimming removed 5 bases at V and 7 bases at J, with 21 bases between. The CDR3 contains 16 residues. The CDR3 region is CASSSRGGGTTNIQYF. CDR3 in DNA: TGCGCCAGCAGCTCCAGGGGGGGCGGGACAACTAACATTCAGTACTTC.

The CDR3 is CAWSVPRGYGTQYF. As DNA, the CDR3 is TGTGCCTGGAGTGTACCCAGGGGTTACGGGACCCAGTACTTC. The V and J genes are TRBV30 and TRBJ2-5, with D possibly being TRBD1 (6 bases). The length of the CDR3 is 14 residues. The V end was cut by 0 bases, the J end by 7 bases, with 15 bases between. The germline V gene has CDR1 GTSNPN and CDR2 SVGIG (reference sequence).

This chain links TRBV3-1 with TRBJ1-1; weak D call: TRBD1 (6 bases). V was cut by 4 bases and J by 3 bases, with 12 bases left in between. CDR3 length equals 14 residues. Germline V gives CDR1 LGHDT, CDR2 YNNKEL (reference sequence). CDR3 protein: CASSRGQTYTEAFF. The CDR3 nucleotides are TGTGCCAGCAGCCGAGGACAGACCTACACTGAAGCTTTCTTT.

V usage is TRBV29-1 and J usage is TRBJ2-7; weak D call: TRBD2 (6 bases). This CDR3 region has 12 residues. Germline CDR1 and CDR2: SQVTM and ANQGSEA. V lost 3 bases and J 0 bases, leaving 6 bases between the germline ends. The chain's CDR3 is CSVEGLSYEQYF. As DNA, the CDR3 is TGCAGCGTTGAGGGACTCTCCTACGAGCAGTACTTC.

This chain links TRBV20-1 with TRBJ1-2; D gene uncertain. V gave up 3 bases and J gave up 8 bases, with 22 bases separating them. Germline CDR1 and CDR2: DFQATT and SNEGSKA (reference sequence). CDR3 length equals 15 residues. The CDR3 loop reads CSARRLVDLPEGYTF. CDR3 DNA sequence: TGCAGTGCTAGGCGCCTCGTGGACTTGCCTGAGGGCTACACCTTC.

A remark on this clonotype: This may stem from a read error, because a much larger clone lies one nucleotide away. The genes are TRBV7-2 and TRBJ2-1, with D perhaps TRBD1 (6 bases). Germline CDR1 reads SGHTA; CDR2 reads FQGNSA. This CDR3 is built from 14 residues. V was shortened by 5 bases and J by 8 bases, with 16 bases between the two germline ends. Here the CDR3 reads CASSVRGSVDEQFF. The CDR3 DNA reads TGTGCCAGCAGCGTAAGGGGGAGTGTAGATGAGCAGTTCTTC.